What follows are 26 T cell receptor beta chains derived from one specimen sequenced in a study of OX40 agonist ivuxolimab in advanced cancers. The assay was immunoSEQ multiplex PCR, and TCRdb's table has in-frame clones only and misses some. The sample records fewer than 40,000 clones, roughly 89% being singletons. The starting material was CD4+ or CD8+ T cells sorted from blood, obtained in a trial of the OX40 agonist ivuxolimab. The receptors derive from an adult with an advanced solid tumor such as melanoma, head and neck, liver or kidney cancer.

This chain joins TRBV19 and TRBJ2-2, with D tentatively TRBD2 (5 bases). Germline CDR1 and CDR2: LNHDA and SQIVND (reference sequence). Trimming shortened V by 5 bases and J by 4 bases, and 11 bases separated the two germline ends. The CDR3 totals 14 residues. The CDR3 is CASSARRTTGELFF. The CDR3 DNA follows: TGTGCCAGTAGTGCACGGAGGACCACCGGGGAGCTGTTTTTT.

This sequence joins TRBV2 and TRBJ1-5, with 9 bases fitting TRBD1. The CDR3 extends over 15 amino acids. V was pared by 3 bases and J by 7 bases, with 7 bases of the junction left unmatched. Germline CDR1 SNHLY, CDR2 FYNNEI. For the CDR3, the DNA is TGTGCCAGCAGTGAGGGGGGACAGGGCATACAGCCCCAGCATTTT. Protein: CASSEGGQGIQPQHF.

The J gene is TRBJ2-7, the V gene TRBV6-5; 7 bases fit TRBD1. The CDR3 runs to 13 residues. CDR1 is MNHEY and CDR2 is SVGAGI in the germline V gene. J lost 4 bases, V lost 5 bases, and 5 bases had no gene match. The CDR3 region has the DNA TGTGCCAGCAGTACGCGGACAGGTTACGAGCAGTACTTC. As protein: CASSTRTGYEQYF.

The chain couples TRBV2 to TRBJ2-3; TRBD2 aligns across 9 bases. The CDR3 length is 16 residues. Unmatched junction bases numbered 6, after V lost 5 bases and J lost 0 bases. Germline assignment: CDR1 SNHLY and CDR2 FYNNEI. This CDR3 reads CASSRLSGGSTDTQYF. DNA for the CDR3: TGTGCCAGCAGTAGACTTAGCGGGGGTAGCACAGATACGCAGTATTTT.

The chain employs TRBV7-2 and TRBJ1-3; 7 bases map to TRBD1. The V segment lost 5 bases and the J segment 0 bases; nucleotides outside the gene matches: 7. This CDR3 region has 16 residues. The germline CDR1 and CDR2 sequences are SGHTA and FQGNSA. CDR3 sequence: CASSRGQASSGNTIYF. The CDR3 bases are TGTGCCAGCAGCAGAGGACAGGCGAGCTCTGGAAACACCATATATTTT. The variable domain in full, with the rest retrieved from reference TRBV7-2 and TRBJ1-3, is GAGVSQSPSNKVTEKGKDVELRCDPISGHTALYWYRQSLGQGLEFLIYFQGNSAPDKSGLPSDRFSAERTGGSVSTLTIQRTQQEDSAVYLCASSRGQASSGNTIYFGEGSWLTVV.

The chain combines TRBV7-9 with TRBJ1-1; 8 bases fit TRBD1. Germline CDR1 and CDR2: SEHNR and FQNEAQ (reference sequence). V trimming: 5 bases; J trimming: 6 bases; junction bases outside the gene matches: 11. The CDR3 runs to 15 residues. CDR3 DNA sequence: TGTGCCAGCAGCCCCCGGGCAGGGGGCGCGTCTGAAGCTTTCTTT. Translation gives CASSPRAGGASEAFF.

This chain joins TRBV28 and TRBJ2-3, with 10 bases aligning to TRBD1. Trimming removed 3 bases from V and 3 bases from J; junction bases left unmatched: 9. Germline V gene lookup returns CDR1 MDHEN and CDR2 SYDVKM. The CDR3 totals 17 residues. The CDR3 spells CASSFRDRGSLTDTQYF. DNA of the CDR3: TGTGCCAGCAGTTTCCGGGACAGGGGAAGTTTAACAGATACGCAGTATTTT.

The chain couples TRBV6-1 to TRBJ2-1, with 7 bases aligning to TRBD2. This CDR3 comprises 14 residues. Trimming cost V 6 bases and J 9 bases; bases outside gene matches: 11. Germline V gene lookup returns CDR1 MNHNS and CDR2 SASEGT. In DNA, the CDR3 is TGTGCCAGCAGGAAAGCGGGAACCGACGGTGAGCAGTTCTTC. Its translation is CASRKAGTDGEQFF.

As for this clone: Other DNA sequences within the sample encode an identical CDR3. The CDR3 loop reads CASSQTSGSLGEQYF. The DNA for the CDR3 is TGCGCCAGCAGCCAGACTAGCGGGAGTCTTGGAGAGCAGTACTTC. V is TRBV5-1 and J is TRBJ2-7, with TRBD2 matching 12 bases. Per germline, CDR1 SGHRS and CDR2 YFSETQ. The CDR3 covers 15 residues. V trimming: 4 bases; J trimming: 7 bases; junction bases outside the gene matches: 9.

V usage is TRBV5-1 and J usage is TRBJ1-3; D ambiguous. The CDR3 length is 16 residues. Germline loops: CDR1 SGHRS, CDR2 YFSETQ. V lost 0 bases and J 4 bases, leaving 14 bases between the germline ends. This CDR3 reads CASSLDAGIGGNTIYF. CDR3 in DNA: TGCGCCAGCAGCTTGGACGCTGGCATAGGAGGAAACACCATATATTTT.

This clone has more than one count but fewer than ten. The CDR3 coding sequence is TGTGCCAGCAGCGTAGGGGTTGGGGAGACCCAGTACTTC. It encodes CASSVGVGETQYF. The gene calls are TRBV9 and TRBJ2-5; D call uncertain. The CDR3 consists of 13 residues. Per the germline V gene, CDR1 is SGDLS and CDR2 is YYNGEE. Trimming removed 0 bases at V and 5 bases at J, with 8 bases between.

This chain links TRBV6-1 with TRBJ1-5; D may be TRBD1 (5 bases). The germline V gene encodes CDR1 MNHNS and CDR2 SASEGT. The ends were cut back, 7 bases at V and 2 bases at J, with 15 bases in the middle. The CDR3 is made up of 15 amino acids. The CDR3 reads CASMPIGAGNQPQHF. For the CDR3, the DNA is TGTGCCAGCATGCCCATTGGGGCTGGCAATCAGCCCCAGCATTTT.

CDR3 coding DNA: TGTGCCAGCACCGGACAGATAATGAACACTGAAGCTTTCTTT. Its protein is CASTGQIMNTEAFF. This chain connects TRBV2 to TRBJ1-1, with D tentatively TRBD1 (6 bases). The V gene's germline CDR1 is SNHLY and CDR2 FYNNEI. CDR3 length equals 14 residues. Trimming removed 7 bases from V and 0 bases from J, with 12 bases in between.

With respect to this clone: At one of its ends the junction is not consistent with the germline gene, which may arise from a read error. The genes are TRBV5-4 and TRBJ2-1; TRBD1 matches 7 bases. This CDR3 comprises 15 residues. Germline CDR1 is SGHNT and CDR2 is YYREEE (reference sequence). In DNA, the CDR3 is TGTGCCAGCAGCAAACAGGGGTCTCGCTACGATGAGCAGTTCTTC. This codes for CASSKQGSRYDEQFF.

Here the CDR3 reads CASSFPPGLAASYEQYF. CDR3 in DNA: TGTGCCAGCAGCTTCCCGCCGGGACTAGCGGCGTCCTACGAGCAGTACTTC. The V and J genes are TRBV7-2 and TRBJ2-7; TRBD2 matches 11 bases. V was clipped by 3 bases and J by 1 base; unmatched bases: 8. This CDR3 is 17 amino acids long. Germline-derived CDR1 and CDR2 are SGHTA and FQGNSA. Based on the CDR3 plus reference TRBV7-2 and TRBJ2-7, the full variable domain is GAGVSQSPSNKVTEKGKDVELRCDPISGHTALYWYRQSLGQGLEFLIYFQGNSAPDKSGLPSDRFSAERTGGSVSTLTIQRTQQEDSAVYLCASSFPPGLAASYEQYFGPGTRLTVT.

The V call is TRBV5-8, the J call TRBJ1-1; 9 bases are shared with TRBD1. Trimming took 2 bases from V and 6 from J; bases not matched to a gene: 8. CDR1 and CDR2 from the germline V gene are SGHTS and YDEGEE. The CDR3 is made up of 15 amino acids. CDR3 in amino acids: CASSLHRGRSPEAFF. The CDR3 DNA reads TGTGCCAGCAGCTTACACAGGGGGCGTAGCCCTGAAGCTTTCTTT.

The V and J genes are TRBV6-6 and TRBJ2-7; TRBD1 might be the D (5 bases). V was shortened by 10 bases and J by 3 bases, with 16 bases between the two germline ends. The CDR3 length is 13 residues. In germline, CDR1 is MNHNY, CDR2 SVGAGI (reference sequence). Here the CDR3 DNA reads TGTGCCACCACCCAGGGCAGGGACTACGAGCAGTACTTC. It is translated as CATTQGRDYEQYF.

This chain connects TRBV7-8 to TRBJ1-1; 9 bases are a match to TRBD1. V trimming: 5 bases; J trimming: 3 bases; junction bases outside the gene matches: 1. CDR1 and CDR2 (germline): SGHVS, FQNEAQ. The length of the CDR3 is 13 residues. This CDR3 reads CASSRDRDTEAFF. The CDR3 DNA reads as TGTGCCAGCAGCCGGGACAGGGACACTGAAGCTTTCTTT. The entire variable domain, with the rest obtained from reference TRBV7-8 and TRBJ1-1, is as follows: GAGVSQSPRYKVAKRGQDVALRCDPISGHVSLFWYQQALGQGPEFLTYFQNEAQLDKSGLPSDRFFAERPEGSVSTLKIQRTQQEDSAVYLCASSRDRDTEAFFGQGTRLTVV.

The chain links TRBV7-3 to TRBJ2-5, with 10 bases identical to TRBD1. Germline V gives CDR1 SGHTA, CDR2 FQGTGA. CDR3 length: 14 residues. Trimming took 5 bases from V and 2 from J; bases not matched to a gene: 2. In DNA form, the CDR3 reads TGTGCCAGCAGCCGGACAGGGGGGCAAGAGACCCAGTACTTC. Translation gives CASSRTGGQETQYF.

V gene TRBV6-1 combines with J gene TRBJ1-6, with TRBD1 as a possible D gene (5 bases). Germline CDR1 reads MNHNS; CDR2 reads SASEGT. The CDR3 runs 12 residues. The ends were cut back, 6 bases at V and 10 bases at J, with 10 bases in the middle. This chain's CDR3 is CASRWGESPLHF. As DNA, the CDR3 is TGTGCCAGCAGATGGGGGGAATCACCCCTCCACTTT.

V usage is TRBV5-5 and J usage is TRBJ2-4; 9 bases are a match to TRBD1. Trimming took 2 bases from V and 4 from J; bases not matched to a gene: 10. The CDR3 loop spans 17 amino acids. The germline CDR1 and CDR2 sequences are SGHKS and YYEKEE (reference sequence). The CDR3 loop reads CASSLLAPGQGKNIQYF. The CDR3 DNA follows: TGTGCCAGCAGCTTATTGGCTCCGGGACAGGGTAAAAACATTCAGTACTTC.

The chain is built from TRBV2 and TRBJ2-7; TRBD1 matches at 9 bases. CDR1 and CDR2 (germline): SNHLY, FYNNEI. V trimming: 8 bases; J trimming: 4 bases; junction bases outside the gene matches: 6. The CDR3 is 13 residues long. The CDR3 DNA reads as TGTGCCAGCCGGGGACAGGGCCCTTACGAGCAGTACTTC. This translates into CASRGQGPYEQYF.

The chain combines TRBV6-5 with TRBJ2-7; possibly TRBD1 for D (6 bases). CDR1 is MNHEY and CDR2 is SVGAGI in the germline V gene. This CDR3 region has 14 residues. Trimming took off 4 bases at V and 6 bases at J, with 16 bases between the two ends. Here the CDR3 reads CASSLGQPSGEQYF. The CDR3 coding sequence is TGTGCCAGCAGTTTGGGACAACCCTCCGGCGAGCAGTACTTC.

The rearrangement joins TRBV19 to TRBJ2-1; no reliable D call. Per the germline V gene, CDR1 is LNHDA and CDR2 is SQIVND (reference sequence). Trimming left V 5 bases short and J 1 base short, with 0 bases between. The CDR3 spans 11 residues. The CDR3 sequence is CASSSYNEQFF. The CDR3 nucleotides are TGTGCCAGTAGTTCCTACAATGAGCAGTTCTTC.

This sequence joins TRBV12-5 and TRBJ1-3; a weak D match, TRBD1 (6 bases). From germline, CDR1 is LGHNT and CDR2 FRNRAP. The length of the CDR3 is 14 residues. Trimming took off 7 bases at V and 4 bases at J, with 14 bases between the two ends. DNA for the CDR3: TGTGCTAGTGCGTTAGGACAGTCGGGAAACACCATATATTTT. It encodes CASALGQSGNTIYF.

The gene calls are TRBV6-5 and TRBJ1-4; the match to TRBD1 covers 7 bases. Trimming cost V 6 bases and J 5 bases; bases outside gene matches: 6. The CDR3 length is 14 residues. From germline, CDR1 is MNHEY and CDR2 SVGAGI. The CDR3: CASRDRVDNEKLFF. For the CDR3, the DNA is TGTGCCAGCAGAGACAGGGTCGACAATGAAAAACTGTTTTTT.